This T cell receptor (beta chain) originates from a study of cytomegalovirus exposure and HLA in healthy donors. The study, taken as a whole, reports: As was reported, the HLA-A and HLA-B alleles of most subjects were accurately predicted from TCR beta sequences.

The ends were cut back, 5 bases at V and 8 bases at J, with 16 bases in the middle. CDR1 and CDR2 (germline): SQVTM, ANQGSEA. CDR3 size: 13 residues. Of note for this clone: The antigen is unknown.

PCR used 60 Vbeta primers and 13 Jbeta primers. The method was immunoSEQ multiplex PCR; TCRdb's version includes in-frame clones alone and lacks a portion of them. The table includes approximately 170,000 clones, roughly 80% detected once. The chain is built from TRBV29-1 and TRBJ2-4; tentative D call: TRBD1 (5 bases). The sequenced sample consisted of PBMCs. The sequence derives from a man in his forties or fifties in good health and CMV-seropositive. CDR3 nucleotides: TGCAGCGTTTGTAGGGGCCGCACGGACATTCAGTACTTC. It codes for CSVCRGRTDIQYF.